This T cell receptor beta chain appears in the sequencing data of a study of blood T cell repertoires in COVID-19. Background on the study: COVID-19 samples, acute and convalescent, were from the United States, Italy and Spain. Nucleic acid was either cDNA or gDNA, and it came from T cells, B-cell-depleted T cells, or PBMCs.

In the source study's methods: Estimation of nucleated cell counts relied on the amplification of reference gene primers. Produced via immunoSEQ multiplex PCR; TCRdb's table is partial and in-frame only. V, J and clone size reflect that table, while D and trimming were determined from the DNA. The sample comprises under 200,000 clones, approximately 83% of which are singletons, and roughly 2.9% rests with the top ten. The receptor was derived from a woman aged 55-69 years with acute or convalescent COVID-19. What was sequenced was peripheral blood.

For the CDR3, the DNA is TGCAGCGTTGAAGAAAGTCGGCTAGCGGGGCTCCAATCCTACAATGAGCAGTTCTTC. Its translation is CSVEESRLAGLQSYNEQFF. The chain has TRBV29-1 and TRBJ2-1; 9 bases match TRBD2. The CDR3 consists of 19 residues. Germline-derived CDR1 and CDR2 are SQVTM and ANQGSEA. Trimming cost V 0 bases and J 1 base; bases outside gene matches: 13.